The following is a T cell receptor beta chain sequence with its context. The CDR3 runs to 14 residues. The V and J ends lost 0 bases and 1 base respectively, with 6 bases between them. Germline assignment: CDR1 MNHEY and CDR2 SVGAGI. Methods used by the authors: Using reference gene primer amplification, nucleated cell counts were estimated. Assay used: immunoSEQ multiplex PCR; TCRdb lists only in-frame clones, some missing. V, J and clone size are taken as reported in that table, and D and trimming were inferred from the DNA itself. The sample records fewer than 350,000 clones, around 86% being singletons. The record originates from a study of blood T cell repertoires in COVID-19.

The chain couples TRBV6-5 to TRBJ1-2; no clear D gene. The receptor comes from a man in his fifties or sixties who had recovered from COVID-19. The sequenced sample consisted of PBMCs or T cells enriched from blood (not recorded which). The CDR3 spells CASSYSENNYGYTF. In DNA form, the CDR3 reads TGTGCCAGCAGTTACTCGGAGAATAACTATGGCTACACCTTC.